Listed below are T cell receptor beta chains from one sample, sequenced in a study of blood T cell repertoires in COVID-19. This table comes from immunoSEQ multiplex PCR, and its TCRdb copy is limited to in-frame clones, with some not included. The repertoire holds about 160,000 clones, with around 81% as singletons. What was sequenced was peripheral blood. The receptor source for this set is a man aged 70 or older who had recovered from COVID-19. CDR3s include the opening cysteine and the closing phenylalanine or tryptophan. A D gene is named only where the DNA matches it firmly. Expanded clones are given a class, and other clones once, few, many or no size at all.

v_call,d_call,clone_size,j_call,cdr3_nt,cdr3_aa
TRBV6-5,-,-,TRBJ1-1,TGTGCCAGCACAGTCGCTAACACTGAAGCTTTCTTT,CASTVANTEAFF
TRBV6-2/TRBV6-3,-,-,TRBJ2-1,TGTGCCAGCAGTTGGGGACTTTACAATGAGCAGTTCTTC,CASSWGLYNEQFF
TRBV28,TRBD1,-,TRBJ2-5,TGTGCCAGCAGTCCATATGTGATGACAGGGATGGAGACCCAGTACTTC,CASSPYVMTGMETQYF
TRBV6-2/TRBV6-3,-,few,TRBJ1-5,TGTGCCAGCAGTGGAGGGGCGAGCAATCAGCCCCAGCATTTT,CASSGGASNQPQHF
TRBV4-1,-,-,TRBJ1-5,TGCGCCAGCAGCCAGGCCGTTGGGCCCCCGCGTTTTTATAGCAATCAGCCCCAGCATTTT,CASSQAVGPPRFYSNQPQHF
TRBV2,-,-,TRBJ2-1,TGTGCCAGCAGTGGTCTCAATGAGCAGTTCTTC,CASSGLNEQFF
TRBV2,-,-,TRBJ1-2,TGTGCCAGCAGTGTAGGTCAGGGGAGCTATGGCTACACCTTC,CASSVGQGSYGYTF
TRBV28,TRBD1,-,TRBJ1-5,TGTGCCAGCAGTTTCTTGACAGGGGGGTTCAATCAGCCCCAGCATTTT,CASSFLTGGFNQPQHF
TRBV19,-,-,TRBJ1-1,TGTGCCAGTAGGCAGCCGGGACAAAACACTGAAGCTTTCTTT,CASRQPGQNTEAFF
TRBV19,TRBD2,once,TRBJ2-1,TGTGCCAGTAGTTTGGGACTAGCGGGAGTTCATGAGCAGTTCTTC,CASSLGLAGVHEQFF
TRBV4-2,TRBD1,-,TRBJ1-4,TGTGCCAGCAGCCGGACCGGGACAGCAGATGAAAAACTGTTTTTT,CASSRTGTADEKLFF
TRBV12-3/TRBV12-4,-,once,TRBJ2-5,TGTGCCAGCAGCCTCCAAGAGACCCAGTACTTC,CASSLQETQYF
TRBV6-6,TRBD2,-,TRBJ2-1,TGTGCCAGCTGGACTAGCGGATACAATGAGCAGTTCTTC,CASWTSGYNEQFF
TRBV6-5,TRBD1,-,TRBJ1-1,TGTGCCAGCCGGACAGCAGGGGGCACTGAAGCTTTCTTT,CASRTAGGTEAFF
TRBV5-4,-,-,TRBJ2-7,TGTGCCAGCAGCGACCTCGGGAGCGGCGCATACGAGCAGTACTTC,CASSDLGSGAYEQYF
TRBV6-5,-,-,TRBJ2-7,TGTGCCAGCAAATCGAGGGCTTCCTACGAGCAGTACTTC,CASKSRASYEQYF
TRBV6-5,TRBD2,-,TRBJ2-7,TGTGCCAGCAGTACGGGACTAGCGGAATCCTACGAGCAGTACTTC,CASSTGLAESYEQYF
TRBV6-2/TRBV6-3,TRBD1,-,TRBJ1-1,TGTGCCAGCAGTAACCCAGGACAGGGGAACACTGAAGCTTTCTTT,CASSNPGQGNTEAFF
TRBV5-8,-,-,TRBJ2-7,TGTGCCAGCAGCTTAGGGGCAAGCTACGAGCAGTACTTC,CASSLGASYEQYF
TRBV28,-,once,TRBJ2-2,TGTGCCAGCAGTTTAACACCGACTAGGAAAACCGGGGAGCTGTTTTTT,CASSLTPTRKTGELFF
TRBV28,-,-,TRBJ2-1,TGTGCCAGCGGCACCCCAGGCGCCTACAATGAGCAGTTCTTC,CASGTPGAYNEQFF
TRBV7-2,-,once,TRBJ2-7,TGTGCCAGCAGCTTAGCGGGCCGCTACGAGCAGTACTTC,CASSLAGRYEQYF
TRBV3-1/TRBV3-2,TRBD2,once,TRBJ2-3,TGTGCCAGCAGCCAAGTCGGGACTATCCCAGATACGCAGTATTTT,CASSQVGTIPDTQYF
TRBV29-1,-,-,TRBJ2-1,TGCAGCGTTGTTTTCAGGTTAAGCTCCTACAATGAGCAGTTCTTC,CSVVFRLSSYNEQFF
TRBV6-5,-,-,TRBJ1-2,TGTGCCAGCAGGGGCTCCGGGGGTTCGAACTATGGCTACACCTTC,CASRGSGGSNYGYTF
TRBV5-4,-,-,TRBJ2-5,TGTGCCAGCAGCTTACAGGGCGGGGAGACCCAGTACTTC,CASSLQGGETQYF
TRBV24-1,-,-,TRBJ2-3,TGTGCCACCAGTGACAGAGGGATGGCAGATACGCAGTATTTT,CATSDRGMADTQYF
TRBV20-1,-,-,TRBJ1-1,TGCAGTGCTAGTGTACAGTTGAACACTGAAGCTTTCTTT,CSASVQLNTEAFF
TRBV6-5,-,-,TRBJ2-7,TGTGCCAGCAGCCAGGGAAACGAGCAGTACTTC,CASSQGNEQYF
TRBV4-1,-,-,TRBJ2-7,TGCGCCAGCAGCCAAGTCGACAGCTGGGTCTACGAGCAGTACTTC,CASSQVDSWVYEQYF
TRBV4-3,-,-,TRBJ2-2,TGCGCCAGCAGCCAAGGCTTCTCAGACACCGGGGAGCTGTTTTTT,CASSQGFSDTGELFF
TRBV5-8,TRBD2,-,TRBJ2-1,TGTGCCAGCAGCCTCCGGACTAGCGGGGGCAGCTCCTACAATGAGCAGTTCTTC,CASSLRTSGGSSYNEQFF
TRBV7-6,-,few,TRBJ1-4,TGTGCCAGCAGCTCCAGCCCCCCGGGACAACGGGGTGAAAAACTGTTTTTT,CASSSSPPGQRGEKLFF
TRBV19,-,-,TRBJ1-2,TGTGCCAGTAGTCTCTACTCCGACAGTAACTATGGCTACACCTTC,CASSLYSDSNYGYTF
TRBV11-3,TRBD2,-,TRBJ2-1,TGTGCCAGCAGCTTAGGTGTCCGGCTAGCGGGAGCTTTGAATGAGCAGTTCTTC,CASSLGVRLAGALNEQFF
TRBV7-9,-,-,TRBJ2-7,TGTGCCAGCAGCCGAGACAGCATTGGGGAGCAGTACTTC,CASSRDSIGEQYF
TRBV6-9,TRBD2,-,TRBJ2-1,TGTGCCAGCAGTTGGGGCGGGACTAGCGGTTACAATGAGCAGTTCTTC,CASSWGGTSGYNEQFF
TRBV2,TRBD1,-,TRBJ2-7,TGTGCCAGCACCGGACAGGGGGCATCGTACGAGCAGTACTTC,CASTGQGASYEQYF
TRBV5-5,-,-,TRBJ1-1,TGTGCCAGCAGCTTTATAGAGAACACTGAAGCTTTCTTT,CASSFIENTEAFF
TRBV5-1,TRBD2,-,TRBJ2-7,TGCGCCAGCCACCTAGCGGGAGGAGCCTCGGTCGGGTACGAGCAGTACTTC,CASHLAGGASVGYEQYF
TRBV6-5,-,-,TRBJ1-2,TGTGCCAGCGCGGGTTGGACTAACTATGGCTACACCTTC,CASAGWTNYGYTF
TRBV7-9,TRBD1,few,TRBJ1-2,TGTGCCAGCAGCTCGACCGGGACAGATGGCTACACCTTC,CASSSTGTDGYTF
TRBV6-2/TRBV6-3,TRBD1,-,TRBJ2-7,TGTGCCAGCAGTTACGATACAGGGGGCTCCTACGAGCAGTACTTC,CASSYDTGGSYEQYF
TRBV6-2/TRBV6-3,-,-,TRBJ2-2,TGTGCCAGCAGTTACACTGAGGAGCTGTTTTTT,CASSYTEELFF
TRBV6-2/TRBV6-3,TRBD2,-,TRBJ2-2,TGTGCCAGCAGCCTTGTTGTCGGGAGGTTGGCCGGGGAGCTGTTTTTT,CASSLVVGRLAGELFF
TRBV7-9,-,few,TRBJ1-5,TGTGCCTGCGGAGGGGGCAATCAGCCCCAGCATTTT,CACGGGNQPQHF
TRBV7-2,-,once,TRBJ1-5,TGTGCCAGCAGCTTCGGGAGGAGCAATCAGCCCCAGCATTTT,CASSFGRSNQPQHF
TRBV5-1,-,-,TRBJ2-1,TGCGCCAGCAGTATAACAAATTACAATGAGCAGTTCTTC,CASSITNYNEQFF
TRBV7-9,TRBD2,-,TRBJ2-1,TGTGCCAGCACCGTAGCGGGAGCCCCCTACAATGAGCAGTTCTTC,CASTVAGAPYNEQFF
TRBV12-3/TRBV12-4,-,-,TRBJ2-7,TGTGCCAGCAGTTTATCTCAGGGGTTCGAGCAGTACTTC,CASSLSQGFEQYF
TRBV28,TRBD2,-,TRBJ2-7,TGTGCCAGCAGTACCCGGGGCGGGAGGGACGAGCAGTACTTC,CASSTRGGRDEQYF
TRBV25-1,TRBD2,few,TRBJ2-5,TGTGCCAGCAGCCGCCGGGGGCTAGCGGGAGGAGAGACCCAGTACTTC,CASSRRGLAGGETQYF
TRBV4-1,TRBD2,many,TRBJ2-1,TGCGCCAGCAGCTTACAAATAGCGGGGAGGGGGAATGAGCAGTTCTTC,CASSLQIAGRGNEQFF
TRBV5-1,-,-,TRBJ1-2,TGCGCCAGCAGCTTGTCTGTCAGGGACTATGGCTACACCTTC,CASSLSVRDYGYTF